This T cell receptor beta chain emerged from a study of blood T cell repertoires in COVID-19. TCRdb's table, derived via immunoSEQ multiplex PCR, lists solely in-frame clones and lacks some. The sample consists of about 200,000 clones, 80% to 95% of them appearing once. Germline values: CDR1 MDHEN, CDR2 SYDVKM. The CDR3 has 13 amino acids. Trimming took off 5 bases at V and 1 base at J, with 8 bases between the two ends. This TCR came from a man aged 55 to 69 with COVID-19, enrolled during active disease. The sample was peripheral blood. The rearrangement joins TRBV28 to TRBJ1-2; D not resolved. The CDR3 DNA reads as TGTGCCAGCAGTGTTAACAGTAACTATGGCTACACCTTC. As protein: CASSVNSNYGYTF.